Presented here are 8 T cell receptor delta chains from one specimen sequenced in a study of DNA immune sequencing with unique molecular identifiers. A 32-plex genomic DNA assay used primers for all 8 TRDV and 4 TRDJ genes. A 12-nucleotide UMI was added during roughly 3 barcoding PCR cycles before adapter PCR. TCRdb re-processed the multiplex PCR reads via CATT. The repertoire holds a few thousand delta-chain clones, with around 12% as singletons. Sequencing used gamma-delta T cells enriched from blood buffy coat, or unenriched PBMCs (not recorded which). These TCRs come from a human donor in good health.

This clone was counted only a few times. The translation of this DNA and the TCRdb protein of a much larger clone differ at residue 4, probably owing to a read error; the protein shown here is translated from the DNA. This chain links TRDV2 with TRDJ1; possibly TRDD3 for D (5 bases). The V end lost 6 bases, the J end lost 3 bases, and 22 bases lay between the germline ends. This CDR3 comprises 16 residues. CDR1 is GEAIGNYY and CDR2 is EKD in the germline V gene. CDR3 loop: CACYPIGRYRADKLIF. For the CDR3, the DNA is TGTGCCTGTTACCCTATTGGGAGATACAGAGCCGATAAACTCATCTTT.

A remark on this clone: This sample includes further DNA sequences coding for the same CDR3. Without a V gene call, the J gene is given as TRDJ1; TRDD3 was called by the table and not checked on the DNA. The CDR3 is 16 residues long. The CDR3 protein is CALGKEIGRGDDKLIF. The CDR3 bases are TGTGCTCTTGGAAAGGAAATAGGACGGGGAGACGATAAACTCATCTTT.

The V call is TRDV1, the J call TRDJ1; a possible D gene is TRDD3 (9 bases). The J gene is not listed in TCRdb, so it was assigned here from a DNA match to germline. V dropped 3 bases and J dropped 0 bases, with 41 bases sitting between them. CDR1 TSWWSYY and CDR2 QGS come from the germline V gene. The CDR3 totals 25 residues. Written as DNA, the CDR3 is TGTGCTCTTGGGGATCGCTTAAACTTAGGCCTTCCTAGGGCCCGGGGGGATACAGACACCGATAAACTCATCTTT. Translating it yields CALGDRLNLGLPRARGDTDTDKLIF.

Remarks on this clone: A single base separates this from a much larger clone, so it may be a read error. Other DNA sequences from this sample encode an identical CDR3 as well. Here the CDR3 DNA reads TGTGCAGCAAGGAAGGGATCCTACGCCCCGTACTGGGGGATACTACCTAGGTACACCGATAAACTCATCTTT. This translates into CAARKGSYAPYWGILPRYTDKLIF. The chain joins TRAV29/DV5 to TRDJ1, with 12 bases fitting TRDD3. Assignment of the J gene here rests on matching the DNA to germline, because TCRdb gives none. The germline V gene has CDR1 NSMFDY and CDR2 ISSIKDK. This CDR3 is 24 amino acids long. Trimming took 2 bases from V and 0 from J; bases not matched to a gene: 29.

This clone was observed a handful of times. The protein recorded in TCRdb matches a much larger clone and deviates from this DNA's translation at residue 10, suggesting a read error; the protein here is obtained by translating the DNA. V is TRDV2 and J is TRDJ1; TRDD3 agrees at 11 bases. After removal of 0 bases from V and 1 base from J, the junction contained 6 bases not matched to a gene. The CDR3 contains 17 residues. Germline values: CDR1 GEAIGNYY, CDR2 EKD. CDR3 loop: CACDTVGGYVSTDKLIF. For the CDR3, the DNA is TGTGCCTGTGACACCGTTGGGGGATACGTCTCCACCGATAAACTCATCTTT.

Worth noting for this clone: The protein that TCRdb holds for this DNA derives from a much larger clone and differs from the translated DNA at residue 8, which likely indicates a read error; the protein shown here is translated from the DNA. V gene TRDV2 combines with J gene TRDJ1, with TRDD3 matching over 9 bases. The CDR3 has 19 amino acids. Per germline, CDR1 GEAIGNYY and CDR2 EKD. Trimming took 0 bases from V and 6 from J; bases not matched to a gene: 19. The CDR3 nucleotides read TGTGCCTGTGACACCCTTGTAGCGGGGGATACTGACCCCGGGAATAAACTCATCTTT. The encoded protein is CACDTLVAGDTDPGNKLIF.

This clone has more than one count but fewer than ten. The protein held in TCRdb is that of a much larger clone and does not match this DNA's translation at residue 15, likely because of a read error; the protein shown is translated from the DNA. CDR3 nucleotides: TGTGCCTGTGACACCCTTGTAGTGGGGGATACTGACCCCGGGGATAAACTCATCTTT. This gives the protein CACDTLVVGDTDPGDKLIF. V gene TRDV2 combines with J gene TRDJ1, with 10 bases aligning to TRDD3. Germline trimming cut 0 bases from V and 5 bases from J; bases unmatched to any gene: 17. The CDR3 consists of 19 residues. Germline CDR1 is GEAIGNYY and CDR2 is EKD.

A J gene of TRDJ1 was called, though the V gene was not. This CDR3 contains 18 residues. For the CDR3, the DNA is TGTGCTCTTGCTTTCCTCTTCCTAAGTAGCCGTCCCACCGATAAACTCATCTTT. Translating it yields CALAFLFLSSRPTDKLIF.